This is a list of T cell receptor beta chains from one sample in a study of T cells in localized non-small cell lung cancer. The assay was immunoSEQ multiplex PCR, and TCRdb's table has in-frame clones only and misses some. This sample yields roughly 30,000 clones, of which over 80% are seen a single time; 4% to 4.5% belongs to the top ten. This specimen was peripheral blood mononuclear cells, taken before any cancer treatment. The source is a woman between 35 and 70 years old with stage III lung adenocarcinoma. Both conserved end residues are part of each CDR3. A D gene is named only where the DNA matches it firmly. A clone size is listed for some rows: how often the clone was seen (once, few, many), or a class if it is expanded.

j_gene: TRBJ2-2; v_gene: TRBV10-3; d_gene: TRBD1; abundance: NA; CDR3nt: TGTGCCATCAGTCCGGGACAGGGGGGGACCGGGGAGCTGTTTTTT; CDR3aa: CAISPGQGGTGELFF
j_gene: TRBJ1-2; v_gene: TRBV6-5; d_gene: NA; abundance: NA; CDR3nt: TGTGCCAGCAGCCTTAATATTTTTAACTATGGCTACACCTTC; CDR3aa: CASSLNIFNYGYTF
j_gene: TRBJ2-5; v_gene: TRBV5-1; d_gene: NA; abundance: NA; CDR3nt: TGCGCCAGCAGCTTGGAGCAAGAGACCCAGTACTTC; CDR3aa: CASSLEQETQYF
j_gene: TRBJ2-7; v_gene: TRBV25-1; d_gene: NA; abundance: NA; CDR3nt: TGTGCCAGCAGTAACCCATTCGAAGAGCAGTACTTC; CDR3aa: CASSNPFEEQYF
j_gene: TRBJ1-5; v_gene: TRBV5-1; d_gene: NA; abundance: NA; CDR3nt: TGCGCCAGCAGCCAGGACGGGAGACACAATCAGCCCCAGCATTTT; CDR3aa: CASSQDGRHNQPQHF
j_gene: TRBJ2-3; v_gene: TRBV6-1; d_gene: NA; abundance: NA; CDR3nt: TGTGCCAGCAGTGCCCCGGGACATTCAGATACGCAGTATTTT; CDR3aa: CASSAPGHSDTQYF
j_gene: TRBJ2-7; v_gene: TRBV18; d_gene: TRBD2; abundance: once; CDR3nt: TGTGCCAGCTCACCTAGCGGGAGTGGCTACGAGCAGTACTTC; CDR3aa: CASSPSGSGYEQYF
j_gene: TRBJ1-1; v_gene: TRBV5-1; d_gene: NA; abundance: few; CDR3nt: TGCGCCAGCAGCCGGACAGTCGGGACTGAAGCTTTCTTT; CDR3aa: CASSRTVGTEAFF
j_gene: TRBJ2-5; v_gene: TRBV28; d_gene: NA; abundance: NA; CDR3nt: TGTGCCAGCAGTTACGAGGGGGGGGAGACCCAGTACTTC; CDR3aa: CASSYEGGETQYF
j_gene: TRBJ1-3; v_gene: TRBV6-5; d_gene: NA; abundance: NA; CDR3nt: TGTGCCAGCAGGCAAAACTCTGGAAACACCATATATTTT; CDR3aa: CASRQNSGNTIYF
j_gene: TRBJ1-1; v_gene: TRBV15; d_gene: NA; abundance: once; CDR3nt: TGTGCCACCAGCAGAGAGGGGCACGATTTGAACACTGAAGCTTTCTTT; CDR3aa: CATSREGHDLNTEAFF
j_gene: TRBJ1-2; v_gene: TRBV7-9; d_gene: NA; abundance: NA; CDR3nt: TGTGCCAGCAGCTCCATAAAGACAGAAGTCTATGGCTACACCTTC; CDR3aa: CASSSIKTEVYGYTF
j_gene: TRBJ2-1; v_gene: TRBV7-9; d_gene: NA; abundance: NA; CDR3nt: TGTGCCAGCAGCTTAAACCAAGGAGGGATTGATGAGCAGTTCTTC; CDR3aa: CASSLNQGGIDEQFF
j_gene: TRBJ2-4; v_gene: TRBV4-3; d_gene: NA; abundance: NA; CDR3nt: TGCGCCAGCAGCCAAGATCATGGGCGGGATCTAAACATTCAGTACTTC; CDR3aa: CASSQDHGRDLNIQYF
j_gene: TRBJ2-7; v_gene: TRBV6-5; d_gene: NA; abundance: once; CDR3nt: TGTGCCAGCAGCCGGACACCCAGCTCCTACGAGCAGTACTTC; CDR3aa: CASSRTPSSYEQYF
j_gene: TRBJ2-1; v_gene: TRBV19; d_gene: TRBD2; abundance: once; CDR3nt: TGTGCCAGTAGCACTGGACTAGCGGGAGTCAAGTTCTTC; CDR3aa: CASSTGLAGVKFF
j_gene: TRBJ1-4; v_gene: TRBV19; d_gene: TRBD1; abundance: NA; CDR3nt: TGTGCCAGTAGTAATCAGGGGGCGAGAGAAAAACTGTTTTTT; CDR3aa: CASSNQGAREKLFF
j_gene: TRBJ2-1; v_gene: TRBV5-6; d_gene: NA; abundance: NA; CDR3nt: TGTGCCAGCAGCTTGGTAGGCGCGGACAATGAGCAGTTCTTC; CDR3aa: CASSLVGADNEQFF
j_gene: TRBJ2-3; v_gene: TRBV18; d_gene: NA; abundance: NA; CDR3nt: TGTGCCAGCTCACCACCCGGAGAAGGGACAGATACGCAGTATTTT; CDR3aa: CASSPPGEGTDTQYF
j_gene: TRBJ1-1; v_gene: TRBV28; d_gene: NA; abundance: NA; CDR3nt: TGTGCCAGCAGGGTGGTCTTGGACACTGAAGCTTTCTTT; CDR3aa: CASRVVLDTEAFF
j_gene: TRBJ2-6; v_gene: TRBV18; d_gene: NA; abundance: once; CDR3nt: TGTGCCAGCTCAAAGGTGTCGGAATTTACAAAGCGGGCCAACGTCCTGACTTTC; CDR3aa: CASSKVSEFTKRANVLTF
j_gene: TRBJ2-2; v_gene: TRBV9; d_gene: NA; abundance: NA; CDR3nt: TGTGCCAGCAGCGTAGCGGGACGGACGATTAACACCGGGGAGCTGTTTTTT; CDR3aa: CASSVAGRTINTGELFF
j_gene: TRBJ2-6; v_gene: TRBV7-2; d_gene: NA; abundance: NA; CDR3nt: TGTGCCAGCAGCTTAGGGGCGGAGCCGGGCAACGTCCTGACTTTC; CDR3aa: CASSLGAEPGNVLTF
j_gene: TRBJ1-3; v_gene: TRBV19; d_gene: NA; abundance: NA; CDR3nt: TGTGCCAGCGAGCCTTCGGACCCCCGAAACACCATATATTTT; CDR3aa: CASEPSDPRNTIYF
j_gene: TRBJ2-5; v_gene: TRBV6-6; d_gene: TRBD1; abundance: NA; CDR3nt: TGTGCCAGCGGTCCAGGGGGTTATAATCAAGAGACCCAGTACTTC; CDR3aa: CASGPGGYNQETQYF
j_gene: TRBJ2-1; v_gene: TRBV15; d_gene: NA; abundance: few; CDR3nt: TGTGCCACCAGCGTCCGTTTCCTGGCAAATGAGCAGTTCTTC; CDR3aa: CATSVRFLANEQFF
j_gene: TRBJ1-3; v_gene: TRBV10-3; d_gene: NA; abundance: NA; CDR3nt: TGTGCCATCAGTGGCAGCGCCAGCTTCTCTGGAAACACCATATATTTT; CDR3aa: CAISGSASFSGNTIYF
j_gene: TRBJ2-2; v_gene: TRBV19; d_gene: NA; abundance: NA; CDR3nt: TGTGCCAGTAATCGAGGGTGGGGGAACACCGGGGAGCTGTTTTTT; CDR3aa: CASNRGWGNTGELFF
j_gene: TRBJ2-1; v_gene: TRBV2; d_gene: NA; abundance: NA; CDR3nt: TGTGCCAGCGCCTACGACAATGAGCAGTTCTTC; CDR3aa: CASAYDNEQFF
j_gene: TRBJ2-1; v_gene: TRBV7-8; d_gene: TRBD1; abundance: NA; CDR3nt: TGTGCCAGCACCCCAGGGACAGGGTTTTCCGATGAGCAGTTCTTC; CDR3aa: CASTPGTGFSDEQFF
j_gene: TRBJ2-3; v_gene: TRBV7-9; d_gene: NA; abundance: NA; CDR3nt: TGTGCCAGCAGCTTAACGTCGGTACGTCCGGATACGCAGTATTTT; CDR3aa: CASSLTSVRPDTQYF
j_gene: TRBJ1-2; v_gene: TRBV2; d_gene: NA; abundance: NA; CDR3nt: TGTGCCAGCAGTGATGGACCGCATGCTAACTATGGCTACACCTTC; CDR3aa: CASSDGPHANYGYTF